The T cell receptor (beta chain) under discussion was sequenced for a study of T cell changes during pregnancy in multiple sclerosis. Sequenced by immunoSEQ multiplex PCR; TCRdb stores in-frame clones only, minus some. Seen here are about 68,000 clones, under 95% observed once, and the top ten hold 1.1% to 1.5%. Germline V lookup: CDR1 LGHNA, CDR2 YSLEER. V was clipped by 1 base and J by 0 bases; unmatched bases: 13. The CDR3 has 20 amino acids. Sample: peripheral blood, taken in the second trimester of pregnancy. The rearrangement joins TRBV4-3 to TRBJ2-5, with 11 bases fitting TRBD2. The sequence derives from a female donor in good health, enrolled as a control in a pregnancy study. CDR3: CASSQGYRLAGGLYQETQYF. The CDR3 bases are TGCGCCAGCAGCCAAGGGTATCGGCTAGCGGGAGGACTGTACCAAGAGACCCAGTACTTC.